This record looks at one TCR beta chain sequence and its context. The antigen is not known. Clones were sequenced by immunoSEQ multiplex PCR, and TCRdb holds only the in-frame ones, with some missing. The repertoire holds tens of thousands of clones, 70% to 90% seen once, with 15% to 20% in the top ten. The data stem from a study of T cell responses to AZD1222 COVID-19 vaccine. General study results and limits: Recipients of two AZD1222 doses showed rising Spike-specific TCR breadth and depth. Donor demographics were predominantly white British with a female majority; clonal diversity may be underestimated. Repertoires were obtained solely post-peak T cell response. Regions 160-218 and 743-854 dominated among vaccine-associated CD4 TCRs spanning spike.

Germline CDR1 is MNHEY and CDR2 is SVGAGI. The CDR3 length is 11 residues. The sequencing used peripheral blood, collected on day 0 of AZD1222 vaccination. The J gene is TRBJ2-2, the V gene TRBV6-5, with D possibly matching TRBD2 (5 bases). This sequence originates from an adult in good health. The CDR3 DNA reads as TGTGCGGGCGGACTCACCGGGGAGCTGTTTTTT. Translated: CAGGLTGELFF.